Shown below are 25 T cell receptor beta chains from a single sample sequenced in a study of blood T cell repertoires in COVID-19. Clones were read by immunoSEQ multiplex PCR, and TCRdb kept only the in-frame ones, dropping some. The top ten hold 43% of the sample, which has around 61,000 clones, roughly 87% seen once. Sequencing input: peripheral blood. The receptors derive from a woman aged 60-75 years with COVID-19, enrolled during active disease.

This clone showed up just a few times. The chain carries TRBV4-1 and TRBJ1-5; TRBD1 matches 11 bases. The V segment lost 4 bases and the J segment 7 bases; nucleotides outside the gene matches: 9. From germline, CDR1 is MGHRA and CDR2 YSYEKL. The length of the CDR3 is 16 residues. The CDR3 bases are TGCGCCAGCAGCCCCCACGGACAGGGGGCGCGGCAGCCCCAGCATTTT. This translates into CASSPHGQGARQPQHF.

This chain uses TRBV6-5 with TRBJ2-5; 9 bases fit TRBD1. There are 14 residues in the CDR3. Trimming cost V 7 bases and J 4 bases; bases outside gene matches: 7. The germline V gene has CDR1 MNHEY and CDR2 SVGAGI. The CDR3 DNA is TGTGCCAGCACGACAGGGGGGACTGGAGAGACCCAGTACTTC. It yields the protein CASTTGGTGETQYF.

The V call is TRBV9, the J call TRBJ2-6, with D tentatively TRBD2 (6 bases). There are 15 residues in the CDR3. Trimming took off 0 bases at V and 2 bases at J, with 6 bases between the two ends. Per germline, CDR1 SGDLS and CDR2 YYNGEE. CDR3 DNA: TGTGCCAGCAGCGTAGGGGGGGCTGGGGCCAACGTCCTGACTTTC. This sequence encodes CASSVGGAGANVLTF.

The rearrangement uses TRBV2 and TRBJ1-5, with TRBD1 as a possible D gene (6 bases). V was shortened by 2 bases and J by 6 bases, with 11 bases between the two germline ends. CDR3 length: 14 amino acids. Germline values: CDR1 SNHLY, CDR2 FYNNEI. The CDR3 DNA is TGTGCCAGCAGTGAAAACCAGGGGAGTCAGCCCCAGCATTTT. It codes for CASSENQGSQPQHF.

The genes are TRBV4-2 and TRBJ1-2; D gene unclear. Germline assignment: CDR1 LGHNA and CDR2 YNFKEQ. Trimming stripped 1 base from V and 0 bases from J, with 9 bases between. This CDR3 contains 15 residues. The CDR3 is CASSQGHSTNYGYTF. CDR3 in DNA: TGTGCCAGCAGCCAAGGACACTCCACTAACTATGGCTACACCTTC.

CDR3 in amino acids: CASSPGGLAGSGPTYEQYF. DNA of the CDR3: TGTGCCAGCTCACCAGGGGGACTAGCGGGGTCCGGACCAACCTACGAGCAGTACTTC. The genes are TRBV18 and TRBJ2-7; 13 positions match TRBD2. The CDR3 consists of 19 residues. V was pared by 2 bases and J by 2 bases, with 12 bases of the junction left unmatched. Germline lookup yields CDR1 KGHSH and CDR2 LQKENI.

V usage is TRBV2 and J usage is TRBJ2-1; D might be TRBD1 (6 bases). The ends were cut back, 6 bases at V and 12 bases at J, with 15 bases in the middle. This CDR3 spans 12 amino acids. Germline CDR1 SNHLY, CDR2 FYNNEI. The CDR3 protein is CASSEQGDRQFF. The CDR3 coding sequence is TGTGCCAGCAGCGAACAGGGCGATAGGCAGTTCTTC.

The rearrangement joins TRBV4-1 to TRBJ1-2; D unclear. Per germline, CDR1 MGHRA and CDR2 YSYEKL. The CDR3 is 16 amino acids. V shed 0 bases and J shed 4 bases, with 15 bases lying between them. The CDR3 DNA reads TGCGCCAGCAGCCAAGACCCTCTGGCGGTTTCCTATGGCTACACCTTC. It is translated as CASSQDPLAVSYGYTF.

This chain uses TRBV19 with TRBJ2-1; D perhaps matches TRBD2 (5 bases). The CDR3 length is 15 residues. Trimming cost V 3 bases and J 0 bases, with 9 bases left between them. CDR1 LNHDA and CDR2 SQIVND come from the germline V gene (reference sequence). The CDR3 region is CASSMQRNSYNEQFF. For the CDR3, the DNA is TGTGCCAGTAGTATGCAGCGGAACTCCTACAATGAGCAGTTCTTC. The full variable domain, in which reference TRBV19 and TRBJ2-1 provide the parts outside the CDR3, is DGGITQSPKYLFRKEGQNVTLSCEQNLNHDAMYWYRQDPGQGLRLIYYSQIVNDFQKGDIAEGYSVSREKKESFPLTVTSAQKNPTAFYLCASSMQRNSYNEQFFGPGTRLTVL.

The gene calls are TRBV27 and TRBJ2-1; 15 bases line up with TRBD2. In germline, CDR1 is MNHEY, CDR2 SMNVEV (reference sequence). V dropped 8 bases and J dropped 8; count of bases not matched to a gene: 4. This CDR3 has 14 amino acids. The CDR3 region has the DNA TGTGCCAGCGGACTAGCGGGAGGGAAAGATGAGCAGTTCTTC. Translation: CASGLAGGKDEQFF.

This chain links TRBV4-1 with TRBJ1-2; the D gene is possibly TRBD1 (6 bases). The V end was cut by 3 bases, the J end by 3 bases, with 14 bases between. The CDR3 runs 15 residues. Germline lookup yields CDR1 MGHRA and CDR2 YSYEKL. CDR3 loop: CASSQATGSYYGYTF. CDR3 in DNA: TGCGCCAGCAGCCAGGCGACAGGAAGCTACTATGGCTACACCTTC.

The V call is TRBV10-2, the J call TRBJ1-1; possibly TRBD1 for D (6 bases). The V end lost 7 bases, the J end lost 1 base, and 16 bases lay between the germline ends. The germline CDR1 and CDR2 sequences are WSHSY and SAAADI. This CDR3 comprises 15 residues. Here the CDR3 DNA reads TGCGCCAGCACCAACCCGGACAGTCCGAACACTGAAGCTTTCTTT. Protein sequence: CASTNPDSPNTEAFF.

The rearrangement links TRBV18 to TRBJ1-2; no definite D call. The CDR3 sequence is 11 residues long. Trimming stripped 6 bases from V and 6 bases from J, with 8 bases between. The germline CDR1 and CDR2 sequences are KGHSH and LQKENI. The CDR3 loop reads CASSPGDGYTF. CDR3 bases: TGTGCCAGCTCGCCCGGGGATGGCTACACCTTC.

The gene calls are TRBV19 and TRBJ1-4; weak D call: TRBD1 (6 bases). Per the germline V gene, CDR1 is LNHDA and CDR2 is SQIVND (reference sequence). Trimming removed 7 bases at V and 0 bases at J, with 15 bases between. The length of the CDR3 is 16 residues. DNA of the CDR3: TGTGCCAGTAAGACCGTACAGGGAGCAACTAATGAAAAACTGTTTTTT. It codes for CASKTVQGATNEKLFF.

This rearrangement joins TRBV7-2 to TRBJ2-3; D gene ambiguous. Germline V CDR1 and CDR2: SGHTA, FQGNSA. V was shortened by 1 base and J by 6 bases, with 11 bases between the two germline ends. The CDR3 spans 14 residues. The CDR3 DNA reads TGTGCCAGCAGCTTAGAGGCTAGTAGGGATACGCAGTATTTT. Amino acid sequence: CASSLEASRDTQYF.

This chain uses TRBV28 with TRBJ1-2; D might be TRBD1 (6 bases). The CDR3 spans 12 residues. Per the germline V gene, CDR1 is MDHEN and CDR2 is SYDVKM. Trimming stripped 8 bases from V and 7 bases from J, with 14 bases between. The CDR3 DNA reads TGTGCCAGCGAGGGGGGGAGGTTTGGCTACACCTTC. Translated, it gives CASEGGRFGYTF.

This chain links TRBV18 with TRBJ2-7; 8 nucleotides align to TRBD1. The V and J ends lost 5 bases and 3 bases, in that order; junction bases with no gene match: 6. The CDR3 consists of 14 residues. Germline CDR1 reads KGHSH; CDR2 reads LQKENI. The DNA for the CDR3 is TGTGCCAGCTCAAAGGACAGGGCAGGCTACGAGCAGTACTTC. Encoded protein: CASSKDRAGYEQYF.

V usage is TRBV5-1 and J usage is TRBJ2-7; 7 bases map to TRBD1. Germline CDR1 and CDR2: SGHRS and YFSETQ. V dropped 4 bases and J dropped 7; count of bases not matched to a gene: 11. CDR3 length: 14 amino acids. The CDR3: CASSQGDSEREQYF. In nucleotides, the CDR3 is TGCGCCAGCAGCCAAGGGGACAGCGAACGGGAGCAGTACTTC.

This clone was found a few times. The CDR3 DNA sequence: TGTGCCATCAGTGAGTCGCCAGGGGCTGGCTACGAGCAGTACTTC. Translating gives CAISESPGAGYEQYF. This sequence joins TRBV10-3 and TRBJ2-7; D might be TRBD1 (6 bases). The V and J ends lost 0 bases and 3 bases respectively, with 12 bases between them. The CDR3 totals 15 residues. The germline gives CDR1 ENHRY, CDR2 SYGVKD.

This chain joins TRBV29-1 and TRBJ1-2; D is possibly TRBD1 (6 bases). Germline assignment: CDR1 SQVTM and CDR2 ANQGSEA. The V and J ends lost 4 bases and 5 bases respectively, with 17 bases between them. CDR3 length: 14 residues. The CDR3: CSVVGGGGSYGYTF. The CDR3 coding sequence is TGCAGCGTTGTTGGGGGCGGGGGTTCGTATGGCTACACCTTC.

This sequence joins TRBV19 and TRBJ2-7; 7 positions agree with TRBD1. V shed 4 bases and J 6 bases; nucleotides not matched to a gene: 9. Germline loops: CDR1 LNHDA, CDR2 SQIVND (reference sequence). This CDR3 contains 14 residues. This CDR3 is CASSTTGPPSEQYF. The CDR3 nucleotides read TGTGCCAGTAGTACGACAGGGCCCCCCTCCGAGCAGTACTTC.

V usage is TRBV6-5 and J usage is TRBJ2-3; the D gene is possibly TRBD2 (6 bases). Germline CDR1 is MNHEY and CDR2 is SVGAGI. The CDR3 contains 16 residues. V lost 0 bases, J lost 3 bases, and 13 bases lay in between. The CDR3 protein is CASSYSPTEGTDTQYF. CDR3 coding DNA: TGTGCCAGCAGTTACTCCCCTACGGAGGGAACAGATACGCAGTATTTT.

V usage is TRBV5-6 and J usage is TRBJ1-2; no definite D call. This CDR3 has 15 residues. Germline loops: CDR1 SGHDT, CDR2 YYEEEE. Trimming removed 4 bases from V and 8 bases from J, with 21 bases in between. CDR3 DNA sequence: TGTGCCAGCAGCCGGACGGCGGGCCCGACGAGCGGCTACACCTTC. It specifies CASSRTAGPTSGYTF.

The chain links TRBV11-3 to TRBJ2-5; possible D gene TRBD2, 7 bases. The CDR3 length is 15 residues. CDR1 is SGHNT and CDR2 is YENEEA in the germline V gene. Trimming removed 4 bases from V and 5 bases from J, with 17 bases in between. The CDR3: CASSSRGQGGETQYF. The CDR3 nucleotides read TGTGCCAGCAGCTCGCGGGGGCAGGGAGGGGAGACCCAGTACTTC.

This clone was detected once. The rearrangement uses TRBV7-7 and TRBJ2-1, with a possible D match to TRBD1 (6 bases). V was clipped by 1 base and J by 5 bases, with 6 bases between them. Germline V gene lookup returns CDR1 SSHAT and CDR2 FNYEAQ (reference sequence). The CDR3 loop spans 13 amino acids. CDR3 region: CASSLGTDNEQFF. CDR3 bases: TGTGCCAGCAGCTTAGGGACAGACAATGAGCAGTTCTTC.